Described below is a single T cell receptor (beta chain) sequence and its context. Its matching antigen is unknown. Generated by immunoSEQ multiplex PCR, the TCRdb table keeps only in-frame clones and is missing some. The table shows roughly 100,000 clones, with over 75% occurring only once. With 4 bases clipped from V and 1 base from J, the junction kept 6 bases outside the gene matches. The germline gives CDR1 LNHDA, CDR2 SQIVND (reference sequence). The CDR3 is 18 residues long. The sample belongs to a study of PD-1 blockade in classical Hodgkin lymphoma. The study, taken as a whole, reports: Individuals initiating nivolumab under 1 year after ASCT were excluded. Newly diagnosed patients were said to have less baseline TCR diversity than healthy donors did. Repertoire difference causes, possibly disease activity or prior therapy, remain undefined.

Time point described: cycle 4 day 1 (C4D1), after around six weeks of nivolumab. Every single patient, without exception, relapsed after autologous stem cell transplantation, and brentuximab vedotin exposure varied. This specimen consisted of peripheral blood mononuclear cells (PBMCs), obtained before the fourth cycle of nivolumab. The sequence was collected from a human donor with classical Hodgkin lymphoma. The chain combines TRBV19 with TRBJ1-6; TRBD1 aligns across 11 bases. The CDR3 coding sequence is TGTGCCAGTAGTAATCTCGGACAGGGGGCTTCCTATAATTCACCCCTCCACTTT. This translates into CASSNLGQGASYNSPLHF. Full variable domain (missing parts from reference TRBV19 and TRBJ1-6): DGGITQSPKYLFRKEGQNVTLSCEQNLNHDAMYWYRQDPGQGLRLIYYSQIVNDFQKGDIAEGYSVSREKKESFPLTVTSAQKNPTAFYLCASSNLGQGASYNSPLHFGNGTRLTVT.